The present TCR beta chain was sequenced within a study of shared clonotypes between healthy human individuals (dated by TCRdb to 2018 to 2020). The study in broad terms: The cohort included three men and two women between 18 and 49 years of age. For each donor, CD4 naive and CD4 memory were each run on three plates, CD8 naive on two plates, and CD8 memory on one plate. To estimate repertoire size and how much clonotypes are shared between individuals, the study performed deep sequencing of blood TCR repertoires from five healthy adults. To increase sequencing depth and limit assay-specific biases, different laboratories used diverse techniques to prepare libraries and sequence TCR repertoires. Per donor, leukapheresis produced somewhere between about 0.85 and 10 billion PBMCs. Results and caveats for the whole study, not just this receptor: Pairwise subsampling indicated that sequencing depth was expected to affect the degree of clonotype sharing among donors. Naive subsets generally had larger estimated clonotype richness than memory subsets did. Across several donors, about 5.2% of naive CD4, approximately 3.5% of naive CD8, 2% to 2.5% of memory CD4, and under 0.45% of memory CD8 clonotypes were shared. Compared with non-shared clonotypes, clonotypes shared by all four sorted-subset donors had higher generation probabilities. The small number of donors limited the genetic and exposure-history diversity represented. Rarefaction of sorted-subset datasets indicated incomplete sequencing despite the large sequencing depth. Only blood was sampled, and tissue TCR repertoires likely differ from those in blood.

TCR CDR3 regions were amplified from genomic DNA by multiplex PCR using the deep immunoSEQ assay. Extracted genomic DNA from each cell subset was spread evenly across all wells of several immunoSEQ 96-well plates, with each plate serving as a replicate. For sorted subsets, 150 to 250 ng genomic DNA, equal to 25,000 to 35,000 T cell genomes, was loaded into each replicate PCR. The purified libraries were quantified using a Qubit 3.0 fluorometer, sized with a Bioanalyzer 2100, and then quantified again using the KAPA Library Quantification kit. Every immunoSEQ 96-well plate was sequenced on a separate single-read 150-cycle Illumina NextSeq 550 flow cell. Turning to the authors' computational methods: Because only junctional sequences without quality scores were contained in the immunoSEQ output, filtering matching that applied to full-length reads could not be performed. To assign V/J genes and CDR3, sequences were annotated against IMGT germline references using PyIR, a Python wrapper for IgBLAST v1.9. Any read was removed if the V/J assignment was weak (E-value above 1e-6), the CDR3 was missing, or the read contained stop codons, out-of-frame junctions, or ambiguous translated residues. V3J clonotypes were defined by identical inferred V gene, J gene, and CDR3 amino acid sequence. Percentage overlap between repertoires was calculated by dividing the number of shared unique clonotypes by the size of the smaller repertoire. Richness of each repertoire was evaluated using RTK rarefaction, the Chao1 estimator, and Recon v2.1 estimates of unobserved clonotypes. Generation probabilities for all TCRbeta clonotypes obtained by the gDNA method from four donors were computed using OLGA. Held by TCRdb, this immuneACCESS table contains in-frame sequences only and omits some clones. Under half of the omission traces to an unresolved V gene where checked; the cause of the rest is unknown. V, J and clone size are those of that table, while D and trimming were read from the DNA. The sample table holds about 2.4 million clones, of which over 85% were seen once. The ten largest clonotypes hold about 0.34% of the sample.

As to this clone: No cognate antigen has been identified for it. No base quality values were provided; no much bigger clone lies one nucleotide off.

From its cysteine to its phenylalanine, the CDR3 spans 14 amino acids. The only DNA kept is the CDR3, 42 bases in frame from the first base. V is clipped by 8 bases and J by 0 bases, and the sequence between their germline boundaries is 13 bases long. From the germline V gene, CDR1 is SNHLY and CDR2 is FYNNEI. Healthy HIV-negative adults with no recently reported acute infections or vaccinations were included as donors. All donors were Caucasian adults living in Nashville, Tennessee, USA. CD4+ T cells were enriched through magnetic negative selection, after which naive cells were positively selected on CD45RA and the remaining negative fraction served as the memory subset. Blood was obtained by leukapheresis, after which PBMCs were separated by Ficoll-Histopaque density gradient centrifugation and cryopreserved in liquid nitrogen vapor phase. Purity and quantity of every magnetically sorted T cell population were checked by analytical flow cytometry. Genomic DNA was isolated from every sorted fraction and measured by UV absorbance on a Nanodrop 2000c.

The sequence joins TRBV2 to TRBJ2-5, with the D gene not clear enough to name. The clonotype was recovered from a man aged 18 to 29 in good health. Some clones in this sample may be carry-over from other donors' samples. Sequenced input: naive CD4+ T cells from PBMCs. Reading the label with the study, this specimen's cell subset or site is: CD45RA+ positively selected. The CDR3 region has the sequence CASDSYPYQETQYF. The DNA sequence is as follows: TGTGCCAGCGACTCGTACCCGTACCAAGAGACCCAGTACTTC. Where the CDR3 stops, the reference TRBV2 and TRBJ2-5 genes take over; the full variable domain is EPEVTQTPSHQVTQMGQEVILRCVPISNHLYFYWYRQILGQKVEFLVSFYNNEISEKSEIFDDQFSVERPDGSNFTLKIRSTKLEDSAMYFCASDSYPYQETQYFGPGTRLLVL.